This passage covers 14 T cell receptor beta chains from one sample sequenced in a study of low-dose radiotherapy and immunotherapy resistance in tumors. TCRs were amplified for 15 to 25 PCR cycles with a constant-region primer and V-primer adapter. TCRdb re-derived calls from the reads in MiXCR, one entry per CDR3 protein. The table lists some 52,000 distinct CDR3 sequences, roughly 33% of them singletons. As for time point: after trial treatment. Treatment noted: LDRT plus nivolumab, ipilimumab, low-dose cyclophosphamide and aspirin (RACIN trial). Sample: PBMCs, taken after low-dose radiotherapy plus immunotherapy. The source is a male donor with rectosigmoid adenocarcinoma.

The chain has TRBV6-8 and TRBJ2-2, with 7 bases aligning to TRBD1. This CDR3 spans 15 amino acids. J gave up 5 bases and V 8 bases, and 11 bases lay outside the gene matches. The V gene's germline CDR1 is MNHGY and CDR2 SAAAGT. CDR3 nucleotides: TGTGCCAGCTCAAAGACAGGGAACCCGACCGGGGAGCTGTTTTTT. Translating it yields CASSKTGNPTGELFF.

This clonotype has at least ten counts. The gene calls are TRBV23-1 and TRBJ2-1; 7 bases are a match to TRBD2. TRBV23-1 carries the ORF label, with uncertain function. The CDR3 is 15 residues long. After removal of 2 bases from V and 4 bases from J, the junction contained 5 bases not matched to a gene. CDR3: CASSQQRDLYNEQFF. The CDR3 region has the DNA TGCGCCAGCAGTCAACAGCGGGACCTTTACAATGAGCAGTTCTTC.

The chain couples TRBV28 to TRBJ2-1, with 12 bases lining up with TRBD2. The V segment lost 2 bases and the J segment 7 bases; nucleotides outside the gene matches: 3. From germline, CDR1 is MDHEN and CDR2 SYDVKM. The CDR3 sequence is 15 residues long. The CDR3, as DNA: TGTGCCAGCAGTTTAGGACTAGCGGGAAGGAATGAGCAGTTCTTC. This sequence encodes CASSLGLAGRNEQFF.

This clonotype was detected ten times or more. The V and J genes are TRBV11-2 and TRBJ2-4; 8 bases fit TRBD1. V shed 0 bases, J shed 3 bases, and the junction held 10 bases outside the gene matches. In germline, CDR1 is SGHAT, CDR2 FQNNGV. The CDR3 covers 18 residues. The CDR3 DNA reads as TGTGCCAGCAGCTTAGATATGGACAGGGTTAAAGGCAAAAACATTCAGTACTTC. It specifies CASSLDMDRVKGKNIQYF.

This clonotype was observed many times. V is TRBV6-2 or TRBV6-3 and J is TRBJ2-5; unclear D gene. From germline, CDR1 is MNHEY and CDR2 SVGEGT. CDR3 length: 11 residues. The V gene lost 5 bases and the J gene lost 4 bases, with 5 bases spanning the gap. DNA of the CDR3: TGTGCCAGCAGTGCTCGAGAGACCCAGTACTTC. Protein: CASSARETQYF.

This clonotype was observed many times. The genes are TRBV3-1 and TRBJ2-2, with D perhaps TRBD2 (5 bases). The CDR3 covers 16 residues. The germline CDR1 and CDR2 sequences are LGHDT and YNNKEL (reference sequence). V shed 5 bases and J shed 1 base, with 14 bases lying between them. CDR3 in amino acids: CASSVSGAGNTGELFF. CDR3 nucleotide sequence: TGTGCCAGCAGCGTTTCGGGTGCGGGGAACACCGGGGAGCTGTTTTTT.

This clonotype was counted ten times or more. This chain joins TRBV6-6 and TRBJ2-7, with 11 bases lining up with TRBD2. The CDR3 is 18 amino acids. V trimming: 4 bases; J trimming: 0 bases; junction bases outside the gene matches: 11. Germline CDR1 reads MNHNY; CDR2 reads SVGAGI (reference sequence). The CDR3 region has the DNA TGTGCCAGCAGTTTCTTAGCGGGAGGGATTTCTAGCTCCTACGAGCAGTACTTC. Its translation is CASSFLAGGISSSYEQYF.

This clonotype was observed at least ten times. J is TRBJ2-1 and V is TRBV27, with D hard to call. Germline V gene lookup returns CDR1 MNHEY and CDR2 SMNVEV (reference sequence). This CDR3 has 15 amino acids. The V end was cut by 6 bases, the J end by 0 bases, with 12 bases between. The CDR3 nucleotides are TGTGCCAGCAGCCTGACTCGTATCTCCTACAATGAGCAGTTCTTC. It specifies CASSLTRISYNEQFF.

Many counts were recorded for this clonotype. V usage is TRBV4-1 and J usage is TRBJ2-1; 9 bases agree with TRBD2. V lost 4 bases and J lost 8; bases outside the gene matches: 12. CDR1 and CDR2 (germline): MGHRA, YSYEKL. The CDR3 is 16 residues long. This chain's CDR3 is CASSPGGGRERHEQFF. In nucleotides, the CDR3 is TGCGCCAGCAGCCCGGGGGGCGGGAGGGAAAGGCATGAGCAGTTCTTC.

This clonotype was counted many times. J is TRBJ2-2 and V is TRBV5-1; 10 bases line up with TRBD1. Trimming cost V 4 bases and J 15 bases; bases outside gene matches: 3. This CDR3 region has 11 residues. Germline values: CDR1 SGHRS, CDR2 YFSETQ. The CDR3 loop is CASSDGTGVFF. The CDR3 coding sequence is TGCGCCAGCAGCGATGGGACAGGGGTGTTTTTT.

This clonotype was seen ten or more times. V gene TRBV5-1 combines with J gene TRBJ2-5; D is possibly TRBD1 (6 bases). The germline V gene has CDR1 SGHRS and CDR2 YFSETQ. V shed 3 bases and J shed 2 bases, with 17 bases lying between them. The CDR3 runs to 16 residues. CDR3 protein: CASSWPTYRAQETQYF. In DNA form, the CDR3 reads TGCGCCAGCAGCTGGCCTACCTACAGGGCTCAAGAGACCCAGTACTTC.

In this sample, this clonotype turned up many times. The V call is TRBV28, the J call TRBJ2-7; weak D call: TRBD1 (8 bases). CDR3 length: 14 amino acids. Deletions cut 4 bases from V and 7 bases from J, with 17 bases between. From germline, CDR1 is MDHEN and CDR2 SYDVKM. The CDR3 sequence: CASSSSGQGGEQYF. The CDR3 bases are TGTGCCAGCAGTTCTAGCGGACAGGGAGGAGAGCAGTACTTC.

This clonotype was recorded many times. The J gene is TRBJ2-3, the V gene TRBV5-6; D is ambiguous. The V and J ends lost 0 bases and 4 bases respectively, with 3 bases between them. Germline V gene data show CDR1 as SGHDT and CDR2 as YYEEEE. CDR3 length equals 12 residues. The CDR3 nucleotides are TGTGCCAGCAGCTTGGCGGCAGATACGCAGTATTTT. Translated: CASSLAADTQYF.

The V gene is TRBV7-2, the J gene TRBJ1-2, with 7 bases aligning to TRBD1. The CDR3 loop spans 15 amino acids. J lost 7 bases, V lost 5 bases, and 13 bases had no gene match. The germline CDR1 and CDR2 sequences are SGHTA and FQGNSA. The CDR3, as DNA: TGTGCCAGCAGCCCCCAGGGGGTGGGGTACTCTGGCTACACCTTC. This codes for CASSPQGVGYSGYTF.